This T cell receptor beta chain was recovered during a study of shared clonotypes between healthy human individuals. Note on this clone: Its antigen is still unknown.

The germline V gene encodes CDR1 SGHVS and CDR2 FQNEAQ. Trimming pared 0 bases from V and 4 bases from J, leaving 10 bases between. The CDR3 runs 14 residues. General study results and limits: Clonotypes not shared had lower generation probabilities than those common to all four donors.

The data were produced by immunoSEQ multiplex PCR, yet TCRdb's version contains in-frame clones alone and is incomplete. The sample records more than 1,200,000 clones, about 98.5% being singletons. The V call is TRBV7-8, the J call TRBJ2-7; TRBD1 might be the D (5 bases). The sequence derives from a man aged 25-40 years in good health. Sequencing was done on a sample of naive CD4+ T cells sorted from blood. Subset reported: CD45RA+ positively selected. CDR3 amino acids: CASSLADKFYEQYF. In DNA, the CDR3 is TGTGCCAGCAGCTTAGCGGACAAATTTTACGAGCAGTACTTC.